These 15 T cell receptor beta chains came from one sample sequenced in a study of blood T cell repertoires in COVID-19. TCRdb keeps only in-frame clones here, not all; method: immunoSEQ multiplex PCR. Here the sample spans 65,000 to 75,000 clones, 80% to 90% being singletons. Sequenced input: peripheral blood. The receptors were gathered from a woman aged 50 to 60 with active COVID-19.

The genes are TRBV5-6 and TRBJ1-1, with 8 bases aligning to TRBD1. This CDR3 has 15 amino acids. V shed 4 bases and J 7 bases; nucleotides not matched to a gene: 12. CDR1 is SGHDT and CDR2 is YYEEEE in the germline V gene. CDR3 in amino acids: CASSPQAGGAGEAFF. In DNA, the CDR3 is TGTGCCAGCAGCCCCCAGGCAGGGGGCGCCGGTGAAGCTTTCTTT.

V and J are TRBV28 and TRBJ1-5, with 11 bases fitting TRBD1. The CDR3 is 15 residues long. Germline V CDR1 and CDR2: MDHEN, SYDVKM. J gave up 2 bases and V 8 bases, and 5 bases lay outside the gene matches. The CDR3 DNA follows: TGTGCCAGCGGGGACAGGGGGTCGGGCAATCAGCCCCAGCATTTT. Amino acid sequence: CASGDRGSGNQPQHF.

This chain joins TRBV10-3 and TRBJ2-5; 9 positions agree with TRBD2. This CDR3 has 15 residues. Germline lookup yields CDR1 ENHRY and CDR2 SYGVKD. V shed 2 bases, J shed 2 bases, and the junction held 3 bases outside the gene matches. For the CDR3, the DNA is TGTGCCATCAGTGAGACCGCGGGGGGGCAAGAGACCCAGTACTTC. It encodes CAISETAGGQETQYF.

The CDR3 region is CASSSLNIQYF. The CDR3 nucleotides read TGTGCCAGCAGCTCCCTGAACATTCAGTACTTC. The rearrangement uses TRBV12-3 or TRBV12-4 and TRBJ2-4; no reliable D call. V dropped 6 bases and J dropped 7 bases, with 7 bases sitting between them. The CDR3 length is 11 residues.

The chain couples TRBV29-1 to TRBJ2-1; D may be TRBD1 (5 bases). The CDR3 extends over 12 amino acids. Germline lookup yields CDR1 SQVTM and CDR2 ANQGSEA. V lost 3 bases to trimming and J lost 9 bases, with 12 bases between them. CDR3 region: CSVETQGGEQFF. The DNA for the CDR3 is TGCAGCGTTGAGACGCAGGGTGGTGAGCAGTTCTTC.

V is TRBV7-9 and J is TRBJ1-2, with 8 bases identical to TRBD1. Germline V gene data show CDR1 as SEHNR and CDR2 as FQNEAQ (reference sequence). With V trimmed by 5 bases and J by 3 bases, 5 bases remained unmatched. The CDR3 runs 14 residues. The CDR3 DNA reads as TGTGCCAGCAGCCTTCAGGGGGCCGACTATGGCTACACCTTC. It yields the protein CASSLQGADYGYTF. Full variable domain (missing parts from reference TRBV7-9 and TRBJ1-2): DTGVSQNPRHKITKRGQNVTFRCDPISEHNRLYWYRQTLGQGPEFLTYFQNEAQLEKSRLLSDRFSAERPKGSFSTLEIQRTEQGDSAMYLCASSLQGADYGYTFGSGTRLTVV.

This clone appeared a single time. This chain connects TRBV2 to TRBJ2-2; D is possibly TRBD1 (6 bases). Germline CDR1 SNHLY, CDR2 FYNNEI. The V gene lost 0 bases and the J gene lost 7 bases, with 15 bases spanning the gap. There are 16 residues in the CDR3. This chain's CDR3 is CASSEAGAGVFGELFF. The CDR3 nucleotides are TGTGCCAGCAGTGAAGCGGGGGCAGGCGTTTTCGGGGAGCTGTTTTTT.

The rearrangement uses TRBV6-1 and TRBJ2-1; no reliable D call. CDR3 size: 16 residues. Germline V gene sequence: CDR1 MNHNS, CDR2 SASEGT. Trimming left V 0 bases short and J 4 bases short, with 13 bases between. The CDR3 DNA sequence: TGTGCCAGCAGTGAAGCTGGAGCGACTCGTTACAATGAGCAGTTCTTC. Amino acid sequence: CASSEAGATRYNEQFF.

The chain uses TRBV30 and TRBJ1-5; D remains unclear. V gave up 0 bases and J gave up 2 bases, with 14 bases separating them. Germline values: CDR1 GTSNPN, CDR2 SVGIG (reference sequence). The CDR3 has 16 amino acids. CDR3 sequence reads: CAWSVGLTIGNQPQHF. The CDR3 coding sequence is TGTGCCTGGAGTGTAGGCCTGACAATCGGCAATCAGCCCCAGCATTTT.

The chain uses TRBV6-6 and TRBJ2-4; TRBD2 matches at 10 bases. Germline V gene data show CDR1 as MNHNY and CDR2 as SVGAGI (reference sequence). This CDR3 has 20 residues. The V segment lost 5 bases and the J segment 2 bases; nucleotides outside the gene matches: 18. The CDR3 DNA follows: TGTGCCAGCAGTCCCCGCCGCCTAGCGGGAGACATTGGAACCAAAAACATTCAGTACTTC. It specifies CASSPRRLAGDIGTKNIQYF.

This chain links TRBV6-2 or TRBV6-3 with TRBJ2-1; 7 nucleotides match TRBD2. V lost 5 bases, J lost 5 bases, and 3 bases stayed unmatched. In germline, CDR1 is MNHEY, CDR2 SVGEGT. The CDR3 has 13 amino acids. In DNA form, the CDR3 reads TGTGCCAGCAGTCAACTAGCGAACAATGAGCAGTTCTTC. Protein: CASSQLANNEQFF.

The V call is TRBV19, the J call TRBJ1-2, with 8 bases matching TRBD1. J lost 6 bases, V lost 6 bases, and 15 bases had no gene match. Per the germline V gene, CDR1 is LNHDA and CDR2 is SQIVND (reference sequence). This CDR3 spans 16 amino acids. CDR3 nucleotides: TGTGCCAGTAGGGCAGGACAGGGAAAAGTTTCGGATGGCTACACCTTC. Its translation: CASRAGQGKVSDGYTF.

The genes are TRBV30 and TRBJ1-2, with D possibly matching TRBD1 (5 bases). The V gene's germline CDR1 is GTSNPN and CDR2 SVGIG (reference sequence). This CDR3 has 13 amino acids. Trimming pared 2 bases from V and 4 bases from J, leaving 11 bases between. For the CDR3, the DNA is TGTGCCTGGAGTCGGGCAGGGCGCTATGGCTACACCTTC. It translates to CAWSRAGRYGYTF.

This clone has just one count. The rearrangement uses TRBV7-9 and TRBJ2-5, with 12 bases fitting TRBD2. With 1 base clipped from V and 2 bases from J, the junction kept 5 bases outside the gene matches. CDR1 and CDR2 (germline): SEHNR, FQNEAQ (reference sequence). CDR3 length equals 17 residues. The chain's CDR3 is CASSLGGTSGLQETQYF. CDR3 DNA: TGTGCCAGCAGCTTAGGGGGGACTAGCGGGCTACAAGAGACCCAGTACTTC.

This chain joins TRBV12-3 or TRBV12-4 and TRBJ2-2; the D is unclear. Trimming stripped 4 bases from V and 5 bases from J, with 8 bases between. CDR3 length equals 13 residues. This CDR3 is CASSSRRTGELFF. For the CDR3, the DNA is TGTGCCAGCAGTTCCCGGCGGACCGGGGAGCTGTTTTTT.